A single count supports the clone carrying this T cell receptor (beta chain). The target antigen is unknown. The CDR3 runs to 14 residues. V lost 3 bases to trimming and J lost 0 bases, with 8 bases between them. Germline loops: CDR1 MDHEN, CDR2 SYDVKM. Sequenced by immunoSEQ multiplex PCR; TCRdb stores in-frame clones only, minus some. The data contain around 21,000 clones, 78% of them singletons. The data are from a study of STAT5B mutations in CD4+ large granular lymphocyte leukemia. General observations from the study: 8/27 top patient clones versus 2/35 control clones were TRBV06-family.

Sequencing input: CD4+ T cells from blood buffy coats. This receptor was taken from a human donor in good health. The genes are TRBV28 and TRBJ1-2; D may be TRBD1 (5 bases). CDR3 in amino acids: CASSFAGPNYGYTF. The CDR3 DNA follows: TGTGCCAGCAGTTTCGCAGGGCCTAACTATGGCTACACCTTC.